This TCR beta chain was captured in a study of regulatory T cells in long-lasting Graves disease. Investigators prepared the TCR beta libraries by applying iRepertoire HTBI primers and Arm-PCR of CDR3 regions. TCRdb re-derived calls from the multiplex PCR reads in MiXCR, one entry per CDR3 protein. The table includes about 620,000 distinct CDR3 sequences, about 16% detected once. Overall study results and limits: The study found persistent patients shared more public clonotypes (2,741) than new patients (approximately 970).

Indicated time point: newly diagnosed GD, antithyroid drugs for less than 3 months. From PBMCs, RNA was extracted and then used to make the TCR library. This clonotype was observed many times. The target antigen is unknown. Between the trimmed V and J ends, which lost 8 bases and 3 bases, there was a span of 16 bases. CDR3 length: 14 amino acids. Germline assignment: CDR1 MNHNS and CDR2 SASEGT. In addition, the sample was reused for a study of T cells in Graves' hyperthyroidism and ophthalmopathy.

Specimen: peripheral blood mononuclear cells (PBMCs), collected at new diagnosis, from a patient treated with antithyroid drugs. The sequence was obtained from a woman aged 25 to 39 with Graves disease. The rearrangement links TRBV6-1 to TRBJ1-1; D is uncertain. The CDR3 nucleotides are TGTGCCAGCCGGATTCTGCCTTCATACACTGAAGCTTTCTTT. Residues: CASRILPSYTEAFF.